These 27 T cell receptor beta chains came from one sample sequenced in a study of cytomegalovirus exposure and HLA in healthy donors. Some clones are missing from TCRdb's copy, which holds only in-frame ones; the method was immunoSEQ multiplex PCR. The top ten clones hold approximately 2% of a sample with under 200,000 clones, approximately 86% of them seen once. Sequenced material: PBMCs. These TCRs come from a woman younger than 30 in good health and CMV-seronegative.

This sequence joins TRBV2 and TRBJ2-7, with 14 bases that match TRBD2. In germline, CDR1 is SNHLY, CDR2 FYNNEI. V gave up 4 bases and J gave up 6 bases; unmatched junction bases: 5. This CDR3 is built from 15 residues. The CDR3 DNA reads as TGTGCCAGCAGTGTGGGACTAGCGGGAGTAACCGAGCAGTACTTC. Protein product: CASSVGLAGVTEQYF. The full variable domain, its missing parts supplied by reference TRBV2 and TRBJ2-7, is EPEVTQTPSHQVTQMGQEVILRCVPISNHLYFYWYRQILGQKVEFLVSFYNNEISEKSEIFDDQFSVERPDGSNFTLKIRSTKLEDSAMYFCASSVGLAGVTEQYFGPGTRLTVT.

This sequence joins TRBV18 and TRBJ2-2, with 8 nucleotides matching TRBD1. The germline V gene has CDR1 KGHSH and CDR2 LQKENI. With V trimmed by 0 bases and J by 2 bases, 2 bases remained unmatched. There are 16 residues in the CDR3. CDR3 sequence: CASSPPGQVNTGELFF. In DNA form, the CDR3 reads TGTGCCAGCTCACCACCGGGACAGGTTAACACCGGGGAGCTGTTTTTT. Variable domain in full (rest from reference TRBV18 and TRBJ2-2): NAGVMQNPRHLVRRRGQEARLRCSPMKGHSHVYWYRQLPEEGLKFMVYLQKENIIDESGMPKERFSAEFPKEGPSILRIQQVVRGDSAAYFCASSPPGQVNTGELFFGEGSRLTVL.

The V and J genes are TRBV21-1 and TRBJ1-2. TRBV21-1 is a documented pseudogene. The CDR3 covers 17 residues. For the CDR3, the DNA is TGTGCCAGCAGCAAAAGCGACGCGGACTGTCCTAACTATGGCTACACCTTC. Encoded protein: CASSKSDADCPNYGYTF.

The gene calls are TRBV27 and TRBJ2-2, with 8 positions matching TRBD1. Germline V lookup: CDR1 MNHEY, CDR2 SMNVEV (reference sequence). The CDR3 length is 15 residues. The V gene end was trimmed by 6 bases and the J gene end by 2 bases; junction bases not matched to a gene: 5. CDR3 in DNA: TGTGCCAGCAGCCTAGGACAGGGTAACACCGGGGAGCTGTTTTTT. It translates to CASSLGQGNTGELFF.

Here the CDR3 DNA reads TGTGCCTGGAGTGTAAACCCTAAAAACACTGAAGCTTTCTTT. Protein sequence: CAWSVNPKNTEAFF. This chain uses TRBV30 with TRBJ1-1; D is unresolved. The germline V gene has CDR1 GTSNPN and CDR2 SVGIG (reference sequence). The CDR3 is 14 amino acids. V was shortened by 0 bases and J by 2 bases, with 10 bases between the two germline ends.

Only one count was recorded for this clone. The chain combines TRBV5-1 with TRBJ2-1; D unresolved. V lost 0 bases and J 0 bases, leaving 7 bases between the germline ends. The CDR3 is 15 residues long. Germline-derived CDR1 and CDR2 are SGHRS and YFSETQ. The DNA of the CDR3 is TGCGCCAGCAGCTTGGATGCGAGCTCCTACAATGAGCAGTTCTTC. This gives the protein CASSLDASSYNEQFF.

The rearrangement links TRBV5-1 to TRBJ2-7; 8 bases are a match to TRBD1. This CDR3 is 17 amino acids long. Trimming at V came to 2 bases and at J to 2 bases, leaving 12 bases not matched to a gene. Germline V gene lookup returns CDR1 SGHRS and CDR2 YFSETQ. The CDR3 sequence is CASSFGPGGLLTYEQYF. CDR3 sequence (DNA): TGCGCCAGCAGCTTCGGTCCAGGGGGCTTATTAACCTACGAGCAGTACTTC.

This chain connects TRBV18 to TRBJ1-5; the match to TRBD1 covers 9 bases. The CDR3 loop spans 16 amino acids. Unmatched junction bases numbered 5, after V lost 2 bases and J lost 3 bases. The germline V gene encodes CDR1 KGHSH and CDR2 LQKENI. The CDR3 loop reads CASSPGGQGLNQPQHF. The DNA for the CDR3 is TGTGCCAGCTCACCAGGGGGACAGGGCCTCAATCAGCCCCAGCATTTT. The full variable domain, its missing parts supplied by reference TRBV18 and TRBJ1-5, is NAGVMQNPRHLVRRRGQEARLRCSPMKGHSHVYWYRQLPEEGLKFMVYLQKENIIDESGMPKERFSAEFPKEGPSILRIQQVVRGDSAAYFCASSPGGQGLNQPQHFGDGTRLSIL.

This chain joins TRBV6-5 and TRBJ1-1, with no clear D. This CDR3 has 16 residues. Trimming stripped 3 bases from V and 0 bases from J, with 14 bases between. The germline CDR1 and CDR2 sequences are MNHEY and SVGAGI. DNA for the CDR3: TGTGCCAGCAGTTATAACGGGGTACCCATGAACACTGAAGCTTTCTTT. Protein sequence: CASSYNGVPMNTEAFF.

The rearrangement uses TRBV5-1 and TRBJ2-3; 13 positions match TRBD2. The V segment lost 4 bases and the J segment 2 bases; nucleotides outside the gene matches: 7. The CDR3 totals 17 residues. Germline V gene sequence: CDR1 SGHRS, CDR2 YFSETQ. In nucleotides, the CDR3 is TGCGCCAGCAGCCCTGGGACTAGCGGGGCTAACACAGATACGCAGTATTTT. Protein product: CASSPGTSGANTDTQYF.

The chain is built from TRBV5-1 and TRBJ1-2, with D possibly matching TRBD1 (6 bases). This CDR3 is built from 18 residues. V lost 3 bases and J 4 bases, leaving 25 bases between the germline ends. Germline V gene lookup returns CDR1 SGHRS and CDR2 YFSETQ. CDR3 protein: CASSSGAGGASRGYGYTF. CDR3 coding DNA: TGCGCCAGCAGCTCCGGGGCGGGGGGCGCATCGCGTGGCTATGGCTACACCTTC.

The sample holds a few counts of this clone. The identical CDR3 is also encoded by other nucleotide sequences in the sample. The gene calls are TRBV7-9 and TRBJ1-1; D not resolved. The CDR3 has 11 residues. Trimming removed 1 base at V and 7 bases at J, with 4 bases between. CDR1 is SEHNR and CDR2 is FQNEAQ in the germline V gene (reference sequence). In DNA, the CDR3 is TGTGCCAGCAGCTTAGACAGTGAAGCTTTCTTT. Translated, it gives CASSLDSEAFF.

The V call is TRBV28, the J call TRBJ2-2; 10 bases are shared with TRBD1. With V trimmed by 4 bases and J by 4 bases, 6 bases remained unmatched. The CDR3 is 16 residues long. CDR1 is MDHEN and CDR2 is SYDVKM in the germline V gene. CDR3 nucleotide sequence: TGTGCCAGCAGTTCCCGACAGGGGGCTGCCACCGGGGAGCTGTTTTTT. It codes for CASSSRQGAATGELFF.

The chain joins TRBV7-2 to TRBJ2-5, with D possibly being TRBD1 (7 bases). Germline V gives CDR1 SGHTA, CDR2 FQGNSA. CDR3 size: 15 residues. The ends were cut back, 4 bases at V and 4 bases at J, with 16 bases in the middle. The CDR3 reads CASSSGGLNLETQYF. CDR3 coding DNA: TGTGCCAGCAGCTCAGGGGGGCTTAACCTAGAGACCCAGTACTTC.

The rearrangement links TRBV9 to TRBJ2-3, with 9 bases lining up with TRBD2. This CDR3 contains 18 residues. The ends lost 4 bases at V and 5 bases at J; junction bases unmatched: 17. The germline CDR1 and CDR2 sequences are SGDLS and YYNGEE. The CDR3 nucleotides are TGTGCCAGCAGCCCTCGAGGCGTGTCTAGCGGGGTGGGAGATACGCAGTATTTT. Translation: CASSPRGVSSGVGDTQYF. The full variable domain, completed using reference TRBV9 and TRBJ2-3, is DSGVTQTPKHLITATGQRVTLRCSPRSGDLSVYWYQQSLDQGLQFLIQYYNGEERAKGNILERFSAQQFPDLHSELNLSSLELGDSALYFCASSPRGVSSGVGDTQYFGPGTRLTVL.

The chain has TRBV7-3 and TRBJ2-3; 15 bases match TRBD2. Germline CDR1 reads SGHTA; CDR2 reads FQGTGA. V lost 2 bases and J lost 5; bases outside the gene matches: 5. The CDR3 spans 17 residues. The CDR3 loop reads CASSLWTSGGAGDTQYF. CDR3 nucleotides: TGTGCCAGCAGCTTATGGACTAGCGGGGGGGCCGGAGATACGCAGTATTTT.

The J gene is TRBJ2-7, the V gene TRBV21-1; the table names TRBD2, a call not compared with the DNA. TRBV21-1 is given as a pseudogene. The CDR3 runs to 17 residues. CDR3 region: CASSTPIAGGGPYEQYF. In DNA, the CDR3 is TGTGCCAGCAGCACCCCTATAGCGGGAGGGGGGCCCTACGAGCAGTACTTC.

As DNA, the CDR3 is TGTGCCAGCTCACCACTGGTAGACAGTGAAGCTTTCTTT. Residues: CASSPLVDSEAFF. V is TRBV18 and J is TRBJ1-1; possibly TRBD1 for D (5 bases). The germline V gene encodes CDR1 KGHSH and CDR2 LQKENI. This CDR3 has 13 amino acids. V lost 1 base and J 7 bases, leaving 10 bases between the germline ends.

The gene calls are TRBV19 and TRBJ1-6, with D unclear. CDR1 LNHDA and CDR2 SQIVND come from the germline V gene (reference sequence). The CDR3 has 11 residues. V was clipped by 4 bases and J by 9 bases, with 4 bases between them. CDR3 DNA: TGTGCCAGTAGTAACGGTTCACCCCTCCACTTT. It specifies CASSNGSPLHF.

This chain joins TRBV7-9 and TRBJ2-2; the match to TRBD2 covers 7 bases. Germline assignment: CDR1 SEHNR and CDR2 FQNEAQ (reference sequence). The CDR3 is made up of 17 amino acids. The ends lost 1 base at V and 3 bases at J; junction bases unmatched: 8. The CDR3 DNA is TGTGCCAGCAGCTTAGGGGCCGGGACTACCTACACCGGGGAGCTGTTTTTT. This codes for CASSLGAGTTYTGELFF.

V and J are TRBV12-5 and TRBJ2-7; TRBD2 aligns across 7 bases. After removal of 7 bases from V and 5 bases from J, the junction contained 5 bases not matched to a gene. Germline loops: CDR1 LGHNT, CDR2 FRNRAP. The CDR3 is 12 residues long. In DNA, the CDR3 is TGTGCTAGTGCCCCCGGGAGGAACGAGCAGTACTTC. Encoded protein: CASAPGRNEQYF.

The gene calls are TRBV9 and TRBJ2-1; D call uncertain. The CDR3 has 14 residues. Trimming cost V 5 bases and J 4 bases, with 13 bases left between them. Germline V gene sequence: CDR1 SGDLS, CDR2 YYNGEE. CDR3 amino acids: CASSAKLGYNEQFF. The DNA of the CDR3 is TGTGCCAGCAGTGCAAAGCTCGGTTACAATGAGCAGTTCTTC.

V gene TRBV4-3 combines with J gene TRBJ2-5, with 8 bases fitting TRBD1. Germline CDR1 is LGHNA and CDR2 is YSLEER. The CDR3 totals 15 residues. The V and J ends lost 3 bases and 4 bases, in that order; junction bases with no gene match: 7. CDR3 protein: CASSHSGGERETQYF. CDR3 sequence (DNA): TGCGCCAGCAGCCATTCAGGGGGCGAGAGAGAGACCCAGTACTTC.

J is TRBJ2-2 and V is TRBV2, with TRBD1 matching 7 bases. The CDR3 length is 16 residues. The germline CDR1 and CDR2 sequences are SNHLY and FYNNEI. V gave up 2 bases and J gave up 5 bases; unmatched junction bases: 8. CDR3 sequence (DNA): TGTGCCAGCAGTGAACAGACAGGGTTGGGGACCGGGGAGCTGTTTTTT. It codes for CASSEQTGLGTGELFF.

The V call is TRBV2, the J call TRBJ2-2; 10 nucleotides match TRBD1. CDR1 and CDR2 from the germline V gene are SNHLY and FYNNEI. V trimming: 6 bases; J trimming: 6 bases; junction bases outside the gene matches: 4. This CDR3 region has 14 residues. The CDR3 loop is CASRGQGLAGELFF. The CDR3 coding sequence is TGTGCCAGCAGGGGACAGGGGTTAGCCGGGGAGCTGTTTTTT.

The V gene is TRBV21-1, the J gene TRBJ2-2; the DNA was not compared with TRBD2, the D call given in the table. TRBV21-1 is classified as a pseudogene. CDR3 length equals 17 residues. CDR3 protein: CASSKAEGLDCTGELFF. Here the CDR3 DNA reads TGTGCCAGCAGCAAAGCGGAGGGACTTGATTGCACCGGGGAGCTGTTTTTT.

The rearrangement uses TRBV11-2 and TRBJ1-5, with D tentatively TRBD1 (5 bases). The CDR3 consists of 16 residues. The germline V and J ends were trimmed by 5 bases and 2 bases, with 16 bases remaining between them. Germline CDR1 SGHAT, CDR2 FQNNGV. The CDR3 sequence: CASSPGYIQGNQPQHF. CDR3 nucleotides: TGTGCCAGCAGCCCAGGGTATATCCAGGGCAATCAGCCCCAGCATTTT. The full variable domain, rest sourced from reference TRBV11-2 and TRBJ1-5, is EAGVAQSPRYKIIEKRQSVAFWCNPISGHATLYWYQQILGQGPKLLIQFQNNGVVDDSQLPKDRFSAERLKGVDSTLKIQPAKLEDSAVYLCASSPGYIQGNQPQHFGDGTRLSIL.